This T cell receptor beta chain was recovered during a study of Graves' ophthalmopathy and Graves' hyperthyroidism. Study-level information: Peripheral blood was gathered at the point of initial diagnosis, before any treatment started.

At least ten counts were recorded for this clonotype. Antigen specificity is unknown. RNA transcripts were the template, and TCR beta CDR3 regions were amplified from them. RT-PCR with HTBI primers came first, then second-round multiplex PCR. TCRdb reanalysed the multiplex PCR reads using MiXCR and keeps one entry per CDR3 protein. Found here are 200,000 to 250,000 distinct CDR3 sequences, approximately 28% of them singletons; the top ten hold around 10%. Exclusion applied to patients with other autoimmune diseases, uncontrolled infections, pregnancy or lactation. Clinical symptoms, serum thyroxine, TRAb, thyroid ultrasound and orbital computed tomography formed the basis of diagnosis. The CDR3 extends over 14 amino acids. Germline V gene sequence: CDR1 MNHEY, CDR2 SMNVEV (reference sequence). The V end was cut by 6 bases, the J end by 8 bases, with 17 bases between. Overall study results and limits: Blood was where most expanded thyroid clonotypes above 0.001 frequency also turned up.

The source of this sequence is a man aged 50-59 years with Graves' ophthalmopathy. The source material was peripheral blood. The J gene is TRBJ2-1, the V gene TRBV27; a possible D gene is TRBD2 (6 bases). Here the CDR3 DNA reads TGTGCCAGCAGGTTGGGCCAAGGGAGGTATGAGCAGTTCTTC. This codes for CASRLGQGRYEQFF.